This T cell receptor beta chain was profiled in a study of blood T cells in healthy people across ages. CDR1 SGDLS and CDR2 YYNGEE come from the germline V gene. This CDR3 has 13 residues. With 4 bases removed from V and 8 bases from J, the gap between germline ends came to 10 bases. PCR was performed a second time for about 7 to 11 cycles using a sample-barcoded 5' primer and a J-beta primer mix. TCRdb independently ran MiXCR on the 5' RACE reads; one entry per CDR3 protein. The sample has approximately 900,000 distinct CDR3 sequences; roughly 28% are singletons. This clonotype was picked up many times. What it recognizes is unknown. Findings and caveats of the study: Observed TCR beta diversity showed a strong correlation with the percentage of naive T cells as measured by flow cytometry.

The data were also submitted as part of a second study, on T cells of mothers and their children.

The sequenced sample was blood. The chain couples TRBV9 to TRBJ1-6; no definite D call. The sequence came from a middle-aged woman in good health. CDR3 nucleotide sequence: TGTGCCAGCAGCTTCGAAGAGTATTCACCCCTCCACTTT. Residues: CASSFEEYSPLHF.